Listed here are 17 T cell receptor beta chains from one sample, sequenced in a study of Ad26.COV2.S vaccination and SARS-CoV-2 variants. Treatment in this sample: over 15 received Ad26.COV2.S at low or high dose, single or two shots; several received placebo; per-sample allocation not given. Samples came from day 63 after the first vaccine or placebo injection. Only in-frame clones appear in the TCRdb table, and some are missing; sequencing was by immunoSEQ multiplex PCR. The data hold roughly 460,000 clones, with nearly 90% observed a single time. Sample: peripheral blood, taken in a trial of Ad26.COV2.S vaccine versus placebo. The receptors were gathered from a person aged 18-60 years who received the Ad26.COV2.S COVID-19 vaccine or a placebo.

The gene calls are TRBV20-1 and TRBJ1-5; D unresolved. This CDR3 region has 12 residues. Germline CDR1 reads DFQATT; CDR2 reads SNEGSKA (reference sequence). Trimming shortened V by 3 bases and J by 7 bases, and 10 bases separated the two germline ends. CDR3: CSASDNRQPQHF. The CDR3 DNA reads as TGCAGTGCTAGTGACAATCGGCAGCCCCAGCATTTT.

This clone was observed a few times. This chain joins TRBV7-6 and TRBJ2-7; D is unresolved. V dropped 4 bases and J dropped 0 bases, with 13 bases sitting between them. CDR1 is SGHVS, CDR2 FNYEAQ, per germline. The CDR3 is 15 residues long. This chain's CDR3 is CASSSSPRSSYEQYF. The CDR3 DNA reads as TGTGCCAGCAGCTCGTCTCCCCGAAGCTCCTACGAGCAGTACTTC.

CDR3 in DNA: TGTGCCAGCAGTTACTCTAGTGTAGCTAACACTGAAGCTTTCTTT. This translates into CASSYSSVANTEAFF. The chain combines TRBV6-6 with TRBJ1-1; D is uncertain. Trimming took 0 bases from V and 2 from J, leaving 10 bases between them. The CDR3 loop spans 15 amino acids. CDR1 MNHNY and CDR2 SVGAGI come from the germline V gene (reference sequence).

The V gene is TRBV19, the J gene TRBJ1-2; 7 nucleotides match TRBD1. Germline CDR1 LNHDA, CDR2 SQIVND (reference sequence). V trimming: 7 bases; J trimming: 4 bases; junction bases outside the gene matches: 9. This CDR3 has 14 residues. The CDR3 spells CASNSQGVGYGYTF. CDR3 in DNA: TGTGCCAGTAACTCGCAGGGGGTTGGCTATGGCTACACCTTC.

The genes are TRBV2 and TRBJ1-5, with a tentative D call TRBD1 (6 bases). V was cut by 2 bases and J by 8 bases, with 19 bases left in between. Germline V gene lookup returns CDR1 SNHLY and CDR2 FYNNEI. The CDR3 runs to 16 residues. In nucleotides, the CDR3 is TGTGCCAGCAGTGAACCGCTCGGGGGGCCTGGGAAGCCCCAGCATTTT. Protein product: CASSEPLGGPGKPQHF. The full variable domain, in which reference TRBV2 and TRBJ1-5 provide the parts outside the CDR3, is EPEVTQTPSHQVTQMGQEVILRCVPISNHLYFYWYRQILGQKVEFLVSFYNNEISEKSEIFDDQFSVERPDGSNFTLKIRSTKLEDSAMYFCASSEPLGGPGKPQHFGDGTRLSIL.

The chain uses TRBV27 and TRBJ2-1; 14 bases fit TRBD2. The CDR3 has 21 residues. With 6 bases clipped from V and 9 bases from J, the junction kept 25 bases outside the gene matches. Germline values: CDR1 MNHEY, CDR2 SMNVEV (reference sequence). CDR3 bases: TGTGCCAGCAGCTCCCCAACCCTCGGGGGGACTAGCGGGAGAGGACGGGGTGAGCAGTTCTTC. Amino acids: CASSSPTLGGTSGRGRGEQFF.

This chain links TRBV7-8 with TRBJ2-7; D is uncertain. Germline CDR1 and CDR2: SGHVS and FQNEAQ. CDR3 size: 14 residues. V was clipped by 2 bases and J by 1 base, with 9 bases between them. CDR3: CASSLRRTSYEQYF. The CDR3 nucleotides read TGTGCCAGCAGCTTAAGGCGAACTTCCTACGAGCAGTACTTC.

The chain joins TRBV9 to TRBJ2-7; TRBD1 might be the D (6 bases). CDR1 and CDR2 (germline): SGDLS, YYNGEE. There are 14 residues in the CDR3. V was shortened by 3 bases and J by 2 bases, with 12 bases between the two germline ends. Here the CDR3 reads CASSETGHPYEQYF. CDR3 nucleotide sequence: TGTGCCAGCAGCGAGACGGGACACCCCTACGAGCAGTACTTC.

This clone is a singleton in its sample. V gene TRBV5-1 combines with J gene TRBJ1-1; D gene unclear. Germline V gene data show CDR1 as SGHRS and CDR2 as YFSETQ. V shed 0 bases and J shed 1 base, with 7 bases lying between them. This CDR3 has 14 amino acids. The CDR3 nucleotides are TGCGCCAGCAGCTTGGATGGGAAGAACACTGAAGCTTTCTTT. It codes for CASSLDGKNTEAFF.

The CDR3 coding sequence is TGTGCCAGTAGATCTAGCGGGAGTGTCTACAATGAGCAGTTCTTC. Translation: CASRSSGSVYNEQFF. The chain is built from TRBV19 and TRBJ2-1, with 10 nucleotides matching TRBD2. CDR1 and CDR2 from the germline V gene are LNHDA and SQIVND (reference sequence). CDR3 length: 15 residues. Trimming removed 6 bases from V and 3 bases from J; junction bases left unmatched: 5.

The gene calls are TRBV7-6 and TRBJ2-7; 7 bases are shared with TRBD1. With 0 bases clipped from V and 5 bases from J, the junction kept 13 bases outside the gene matches. This CDR3 region has 17 residues. Per the germline V gene, CDR1 is SGHVS and CDR2 is FNYEAQ. The CDR3 DNA reads TGTGCCAGCAGCTTAGCACAATCCGGGACAGTGTTCGACGAGCAGTACTTC. The encoded protein is CASSLAQSGTVFDEQYF.

The V call is TRBV13, the J call TRBJ2-1; no clear D gene. The length of the CDR3 is 11 residues. V was clipped by 1 base and J by 8 bases, with 3 bases between them. Germline CDR1 is PRHDT and CDR2 is FYEKMQ (reference sequence). The CDR3 nucleotides read TGTGCCAGCAGCTTAGCGGATGAGCAGTTCTTC. It translates to CASSLADEQFF.

In this sample, this clone turned up a few times. V and J are TRBV2 and TRBJ2-2; 7 bases align to TRBD1. The V segment lost 6 bases and the J segment 6 bases; nucleotides outside the gene matches: 7. CDR1 SNHLY and CDR2 FYNNEI come from the germline V gene. The CDR3 is 14 amino acids. The CDR3 DNA sequence: TGTGCCAGCAGACAACAGGGGCCCCCCGGGGAGCTGTTTTTT. Its protein product is CASRQQGPPGELFF.

This chain joins TRBV7-9 and TRBJ2-7; D perhaps matches TRBD1 (6 bases). The CDR3 is 17 residues long. Deletions cut 8 bases from V and 3 bases from J, with 26 bases between. Per germline, CDR1 SEHNR and CDR2 FQNEAQ (reference sequence). The CDR3 sequence: CASSTERGTEADYEQYF. CDR3 sequence (DNA): TGTGCCAGCTCTACAGAAAGGGGGACCGAGGCGGACTACGAGCAGTACTTC. The full variable domain, in which reference TRBV7-9 and TRBJ2-7 provide the parts outside the CDR3, is DTGVSQNPRHKITKRGQNVTFRCDPISEHNRLYWYRQTLGQGPEFLTYFQNEAQLEKSRLLSDRFSAERPKGSFSTLEIQRTEQGDSAMYLCASSTERGTEADYEQYFGPGTRLTVT.

The chain employs TRBV27 and TRBJ2-1; 14 positions agree with TRBD2. The CDR3 is 16 residues long. V lost 3 bases, J lost 6 bases, and 4 bases stayed unmatched. CDR1 and CDR2 from the germline V gene are MNHEY and SMNVEV (reference sequence). CDR3 residues: CASSFLGTSGGNEQFF. The CDR3 DNA sequence: TGTGCCAGCAGTTTTTTGGGGACTAGCGGGGGCAATGAGCAGTTCTTC.

The V gene is TRBV12-3 or TRBV12-4, the J gene TRBJ1-2, with TRBD1 identical over 8 bases. CDR3 length: 12 amino acids. Trimming removed 6 bases from V and 7 bases from J; junction bases left unmatched: 4. This CDR3 reads CASRLTGGGYTF. The CDR3 nucleotides are TGTGCCAGCAGGTTAACAGGGGGTGGCTACACCTTC.

V usage is TRBV5-1 and J usage is TRBJ2-3; 7 nucleotides line up with TRBD2. The CDR3 loop spans 18 amino acids. Germline V gives CDR1 SGHRS, CDR2 YFSETQ. V dropped 0 bases and J dropped 2; count of bases not matched to a gene: 12. Here the CDR3 DNA reads TGCGCCAGCAGCTTGGCCGTAACTATGGGGGGGATCACAGATACGCAGTATTTT. Protein sequence: CASSLAVTMGGITDTQYF.